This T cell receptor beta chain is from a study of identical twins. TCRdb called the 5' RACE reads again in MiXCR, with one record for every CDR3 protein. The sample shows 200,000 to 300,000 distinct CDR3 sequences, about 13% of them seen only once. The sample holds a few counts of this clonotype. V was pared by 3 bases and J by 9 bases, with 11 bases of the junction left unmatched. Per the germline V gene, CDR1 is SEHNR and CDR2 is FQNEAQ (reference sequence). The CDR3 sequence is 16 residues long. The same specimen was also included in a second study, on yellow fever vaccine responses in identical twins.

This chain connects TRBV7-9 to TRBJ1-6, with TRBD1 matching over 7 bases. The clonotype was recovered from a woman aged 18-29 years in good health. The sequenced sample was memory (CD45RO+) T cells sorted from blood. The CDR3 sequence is CASSFSLTGSSSPLHF. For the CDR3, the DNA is TGTGCCAGCAGCTTCTCATTGACAGGGTCTAGTTCACCCCTCCACTTT.